The rows below give T cell receptor beta chains drawn from one sample of a study of T cells in Graves' hyperthyroidism and ophthalmopathy. TCRdb recomputed calls from the multiplex PCR reads with MiXCR, one row per CDR3 protein. The table shows 650,000 to 750,000 distinct CDR3 sequences, with roughly 15% occurring only once. Material: blood. Every receptor here comes from a young woman with Graves' hyperthyroidism. CDR3s include the opening cysteine and the closing phenylalanine or tryptophan. The D gene is left open where the match is weak. A clone size is listed for some rows: how often the clone was seen (once, few, many), or a class if it is expanded.

j_gene,abundance,v_gene,len,d_gene,CDR3aa,CDR3nt
TRBJ2-1,many,TRBV7-8,17,.,CASSLSLRWADYNEQFF,TGTGCCAGCAGCTTATCTCTTCGTTGGGCAGACTACAATGAGCAGTTCTTC
TRBJ1-4,many,TRBV5-1,18,.,CASSLGSTATVPNEKLFF,TGCGCCAGCAGCTTGGGCTCCACCGCGACAGTACCGAATGAAAAACTGTTTTTT
TRBJ2-1,.,TRBV29-1,13,.,CSVKTRTYNEQFF,TGCAGCGTCAAGACTAGGACCTACAATGAGCAGTTCTTC
TRBJ2-5,few,TRBV18,18,TRBD2,CASSPPIQGEREWETQYF,TGTGCCAGCTCACCACCAATTCAGGGTGAGCGGGAGTGGGAGACCCAGTACTTC
TRBJ2-7,many,TRBV7-8,17,TRBD2,CASSTGGLAGDYYEQYF,TGTGCCAGCAGCACAGGGGGACTAGCGGGAGATTACTACGAGCAGTACTTC
TRBJ2-3,.,TRBV7-9,17,.,CASSSWGEGRMTDTQYF,TGTGCCAGCAGCTCCTGGGGCGAGGGGCGGATGACAGATACGCAGTATTTT
TRBJ2-1,many,TRBV11-3,19,TRBD2,CASSLGVALAGVVGNEQFF,TGTGCCAGCAGCTTAGGGGTTGCCCTAGCGGGAGTTGTGGGCAATGAGCAGTTCTTC
TRBJ2-7,many,TRBV28,13,TRBD1,CASRGQGSYEQYF,TGTGCCAGCAGGGGACAGGGCTCCTACGAGCAGTACTTC
TRBJ2-3,.,TRBV30,16,TRBD2,CAWRWTSGRAIDTQYF,TGTGCCTGGAGGTGGACTAGCGGGAGGGCCATAGATACGCAGTATTTT
TRBJ2-7,many,TRBV7-2,13,.,CASSLPGAYEQYF,TGTGCCAGCAGCTTACCCGGAGCCTACGAGCAGTACTTC
TRBJ2-5,many,TRBV6-2/TRBV6-3,14,.,CASKPGRVQETQYF,TGTGCCAGCAAACCGGGCAGGGTCCAAGAGACCCAGTACTTC
TRBJ2-5,many,TRBV12-3/TRBV12-4,14,TRBD2,CASSYGLAGETQYF,TGTGCCAGCAGTTACGGACTAGCAGGGGAGACCCAGTACTTC
TRBJ1-3,few,TRBV25-1,15,TRBD1,CASSEVGTGGNTIYF,TGTGCCAGCAGTGAGGTGGGGACAGGAGGAAACACCATATATTTT
TRBJ2-1,.,TRBV7-9,13,.,CASSAAGPDEQFF,TGTGCCAGCAGCGCAGCCGGACCGGATGAGCAGTTCTTC
TRBJ2-7,.,TRBV7-8,19,TRBD1,CASSVEGTGRSRRLYEQYF,TGTGCCAGCAGTGTGGAGGGGACAGGGCGATCTAGGCGGTTATACGAGCAGTACTTC
TRBJ1-2,few,TRBV12-3/TRBV12-4,12,.,CASSLSRKGNTF,TGTGCCAGCAGTTTGAGCAGGAAAGGTAACACCTTC
TRBJ1-1,.,TRBV5-1,16,.,CASSLARQGLNTEAFF,TGCGCCAGCAGCTTGGCCAGGCAGGGGCTGAACACTGAAGCTTTCTTT
TRBJ2-7,.,TRBV29-1,15,.,CSAVSGGGASYEQYF,TGCAGCGCCGTCTCGGGCGGCGGAGCGTCCTACGAGCAGTACTTC
TRBJ2-1,.,TRBV4-1,16,.,CASSQGRGSPRDEQFF,TGCGCCAGCAGCCAAGGACGGGGGTCCCCCCGGGATGAGCAGTTCTTC
TRBJ2-7,.,TRBV11-2,17,TRBD1,CASSSPNRGLWGYEQYF,TGTGCCAGCAGCTCGCCCAACAGGGGGCTGTGGGGTTACGAGCAGTACTTC
TRBJ2-4,few,TRBV2,15,.,CASSEFYLAKNIQYF,TGTGCCAGCAGTGAATTTTATCTAGCCAAAAACATTCAGTACTTC
TRBJ1-1,many,TRBV30,11,TRBD1,CAWSRTGVAFF,TGTGCCTGGAGTCGGACAGGGGTAGCTTTCTTT
TRBJ2-7,.,TRBV20-1,15,.,CSASTQTGKTYEQYF,TGCAGTGCTAGTACTCAGACAGGAAAAACCTACGAGCAGTACTTC
TRBJ2-7,many,TRBV5-1,16,TRBD2,CASSLRTSWLSYEQYF,TGCGCCAGCAGCTTAAGGACTAGCTGGCTCTCCTACGAGCAGTACTTC
TRBJ2-7,.,TRBV12-3/TRBV12-4,15,TRBD2,CASSSILATHLEQYF,TGTGCCAGCAGTTCAATACTAGCGACCCACCTTGAGCAGTACTTC
TRBJ2-7,.,TRBV4-1,16,.,CASSQPVLGLSYEQYF,TGCGCCAGCAGCCAACCGGTACTGGGGCTCTCCTACGAGCAGTACTTC
TRBJ2-1,.,TRBV7-9,16,TRBD2,CASSLVLAGGGNEQFF,TGTGCCAGCAGCTTAGTCCTAGCGGGAGGTGGGAATGAGCAGTTCTTC
TRBJ1-5,.,TRBV10-2,14,.,CASGGTGGNQPQHF,TGCGCCAGCGGAGGGACGGGGGGCAATCAGCCCCAGCACTTT
TRBJ2-3,many,TRBV28,16,TRBD2,CASSPWTSGSPDTQYF,TGTGCCAGCAGTCCGTGGACTAGCGGGAGCCCAGATACGCAGTATTTT